Listed here are 16 T cell receptor beta chains from one sample, sequenced in a study of blood T cells in healthy people across ages. It was with a sample-barcoded 5' primer and a J-beta primer mix that a second PCR of about 7 to 12 cycles was run. TCRdb redid the calling of the 5' RACE reads with MiXCR, one entry per CDR3 protein. The top ten clones hold about 21% of a sample with around 2 million distinct CDR3 sequences, around 42% of them seen once. What was sequenced was blood. All receptors come from a human donor in good health.

The J gene is TRBJ1-6, the V gene TRBV9; D is unresolved. V was shortened by 0 bases and J by 3 bases, with 4 bases between the two germline ends. This CDR3 region has 14 residues. CDR1 is SGDLS and CDR2 is YYNGEE in the germline V gene. The CDR3 sequence is CASSVDGYNSPLHF. The CDR3 nucleotides are TGTGCCAGCAGCGTAGACGGCTATAATTCACCCCTCCACTTT.

The chain uses TRBV12-3 or TRBV12-4 and TRBJ2-4; 7 bases are shared with TRBD2. V shed 1 base, J shed 13 bases, and the junction held 13 bases outside the gene matches. The CDR3 is made up of 15 amino acids. CDR3 coding DNA: TGTGCCAGCAGTTTAGTGGGGGGGTCAAGTGGAAAGCAGTACTTC. Its protein product is CASSLVGGSSGKQYF.

This chain connects TRBV3-1 to TRBJ2-1; TRBD2 aligns across 11 bases. CDR3 length: 16 amino acids. V was pared by 6 bases and J by 9 bases, with 13 bases of the junction left unmatched. The germline V gene has CDR1 LGHDT and CDR2 YNNKEL (reference sequence). The CDR3 here is CASSLFVTSGISEQFF. Here the CDR3 DNA reads TGTGCCAGCAGTTTATTCGTGACTAGCGGGATTAGTGAGCAGTTCTTC.

The J gene is TRBJ2-7, the V gene TRBV28, with D possibly being TRBD2 (6 bases). The V and J ends lost 2 bases and 6 bases respectively, with 14 bases between them. This CDR3 contains 14 residues. In germline, CDR1 is MDHEN, CDR2 SYDVKM. CDR3 DNA sequence: TGTGCCAGCAGTTTAACCCGGGAGATAGGCGAGCAGTACTTC. Its protein is CASSLTREIGEQYF.

This clonotype was seen only once. At one of its ends the junction is not consistent with the germline gene, which may arise from a read error. The V and J genes are TRBV6-2 or TRBV6-3 and TRBJ2-1; maybe TRBD1 (6 bases). The CDR3 consists of 15 residues. CDR1 is MNHEY and CDR2 is SVGEGT in the germline V gene. The CDR3 nucleotides are TGCGCCAGCAGGCCATGGGGGCCCTCCTACAATGAGCAGTTCTTC. Protein product: CASRPWGPSYNEQFF.

This clonotype was counted only a few times. The gene calls are TRBV20-1 and TRBJ1-2; 9 nucleotides match TRBD1. V shed 1 base and J 4 bases; nucleotides not matched to a gene: 4. The germline gives CDR1 DFQATT, CDR2 SNEGSKA (reference sequence). The CDR3 has 14 residues. For the CDR3, the DNA is TGCAGTGCTAGAGGGACAGGGGATCCCTATGGCTACACCTTC. Protein sequence: CSARGTGDPYGYTF.

The rearrangement joins TRBV5-1 to TRBJ2-4; the match to TRBD1 covers 9 bases. The CDR3 contains 15 residues. The germline gives CDR1 SGHRS, CDR2 YFSETQ. J was trimmed by 6 bases and V by 7 bases; bases with no gene match: 11. For the CDR3, the DNA is TGCGCCAGCGGATGGGGACAGGGTGTCGGAAACATTCAGTACTTC. It translates to CASGWGQGVGNIQYF.

This clonotype was counted only a few times. The gene calls are TRBV12-5 and TRBJ2-1; D is undetermined. Germline V gene sequence: CDR1 LGHNT, CDR2 FRNRAP. V was clipped by 5 bases and J by 1 base, with 9 bases between them. This CDR3 has 14 amino acids. CDR3 nucleotides: TGTGCTAGTGGTCTTGATCCTTCCTACAATGAGCAGTTCTTC. Its protein product is CASGLDPSYNEQFF.

This clonotype was counted between two and nine times. V gene TRBV5-1 combines with J gene TRBJ2-7; D unresolved. The CDR3 loop spans 16 amino acids. Germline-derived CDR1 and CDR2 are SGHRS and YFSETQ. V was shortened by 0 bases and J by 0 bases, with 13 bases between the two germline ends. In DNA form, the CDR3 reads TGCGCCAGCAGCTTGGACCTAAGGACGGTCTCCTACGAGCAGTACTTC. Amino acid sequence: CASSLDLRTVSYEQYF. Based on the CDR3 plus reference TRBV5-1 and TRBJ2-7, the full variable domain is KAGVTQTPRYLIKTRGQQVTLSCSPISGHRSVSWYQQTPGQGLQFLFEYFSETQRNKGNFPGRFSGRQFSNSRSEMNVSTLELGDSALYLCASSLDLRTVSYEQYFGPGTRLTVT.

This clonotype appeared a few times. J is TRBJ2-7 and V is TRBV28; D not certain. The DNA matches TRBJ2-5 better at its end, which makes the J call doubtful. CDR1 and CDR2 from the germline V gene are MDHEN and SYDVKM. There are 13 residues in the CDR3. This CDR3 is CASKVPYGETQYF. In nucleotides, the CDR3 is TGTGCCAGCAAGGTCCCCTACGGAGAGACCCAGTACTTC.

The V call is TRBV27, the J call TRBJ2-7, with a possible D match to TRBD2 (6 bases). With 6 bases removed from V and 5 bases from J, the gap between germline ends came to 17 bases. Germline V gene data show CDR1 as MNHEY and CDR2 as SMNVEV (reference sequence). The CDR3 has 14 amino acids. As DNA, the CDR3 is TGTGCCAGCAGCCAGAGGGGTGGAGGGAACGAGCAGTACTTC. The encoded protein is CASSQRGGGNEQYF.

The sample holds a few counts of this clonotype. The gene calls are TRBV12-3 or TRBV12-4 and TRBJ1-4; tentative D call: TRBD1 (6 bases). The V and J ends lost 6 bases and 6 bases respectively, with 14 bases between them. The CDR3 consists of 14 residues. Written as DNA, the CDR3 is TGTGCCAGCAGGGTGGGAGGGGGAGATGAAAAACTGTTTTTT. Its protein product is CASRVGGGDEKLFF.

This clonotype came up a few times. The V and J genes are TRBV7-2 and TRBJ2-1; 8 positions match TRBD2. The germline V gene encodes CDR1 SGHTA and CDR2 FQGNSA. This CDR3 has 15 amino acids. Trimming at V came to 1 base and at J to 3 bases, leaving 2 bases not matched to a gene. CDR3: CASSLGGGIYNEQFF. The CDR3 coding sequence is TGTGCCAGCAGCTTAGGCGGGGGGATCTACAATGAGCAGTTCTTC.

This chain links TRBV12-3 or TRBV12-4 with TRBJ1-2; D is unclear. There are 14 residues in the CDR3. V gave up 6 bases and J gave up 0 bases, with 11 bases separating them. The CDR3 nucleotides are TGTGCCAGCAGCAAACAGTCAACTAACTATGGCTACACCTTC. The encoded protein is CASSKQSTNYGYTF.

This sequence joins TRBV12-3 or TRBV12-4 and TRBJ1-5; TRBD1 matches at 8 bases. The CDR3 consists of 17 residues. After removal of 3 bases from V and 4 bases from J, the junction contained 11 bases not matched to a gene. CDR3: CASSFGPGQVANQPQHF. In nucleotides, the CDR3 is TGTGCCAGCAGTTTCGGGCCGGGACAGGTGGCTAATCAGCCCCAGCATTTT.

This chain connects TRBV12-5 to TRBJ1-3; D is ambiguous. Germline CDR1 is LGHNT and CDR2 is FRNRAP. Trimming removed 0 bases from V and 4 bases from J, with 4 bases in between. The CDR3 sequence is 13 residues long. CDR3 bases: TGTGCTAGTGGTTTGGTCCGAGGAAACACCATATATTTT. Its translation: CASGLVRGNTIYF.